This T cell receptor (beta chain) was identified in a study of cytomegalovirus exposure and HLA in healthy donors. Study findings and constraints: Prior analysis indicated that the majority of TCR beta V segments exhibited productivity approximately 90% or approximately 30% of the time.

Germline lookup yields CDR1 KGHSH and CDR2 LQKENI. The CDR3 sequence is 13 residues long. The V and J ends lost 2 bases and 7 bases, in that order; junction bases with no gene match: 2. This clone has a handful of counts. Its target is not known. The PCR was carried out with 60 Vbeta primers and 13 Jbeta primers. Assay used: immunoSEQ multiplex PCR; TCRdb lists only in-frame clones, some missing. The table lists 110,000 to 150,000 clones, approximately 80% of them singletons. The source is a male donor in good health and CMV-seronegative. V and J are TRBV18 and TRBJ1-1, with 9 bases identical to TRBD1. The sample comprised PBMCs. The CDR3 nucleotides read TGTGCCAGCTCACCAGACAGGGGGGTTGAAGCTTTCTTT. Its protein product is CASSPDRGVEAFF.